This T cell receptor (beta chain) was sequenced during a study of identifying expanded T cells in peripheral blood (dated by TCRdb to about 2019). The study in broad terms: Technical replicates were generated by sequencing separate aliquots of the same genomic DNA pool, with four replicates compared pairwise. Broad study findings and their caveats: The binomial model flagged 0.95 to 1.5 differentially abundant clones between technical replicates but about 16.4 over around 2 weeks and under 25 over around four weeks. Across all healthy-donor time intervals, the beta-binomial model significantly cut both the number of clones called differentially abundant and the false-positive rate. For all healthy donors, the variance in clone template counts between approximately two-week samples rose significantly as total template count increased. The authors expected that over much longer intervals, such as months to years, biological variance in healthy repertoires might increase even further.

The CDR3 runs 14 residues from the cysteine to the phenylalanine. Only CDR3 DNA remains: 42 bases, in frame from the first base. V is cut by 1 base and J by 1 base, and the space between the germline ends is 7 bases. The germline V gene (reference sequence) sets CDR1 to LNHDA and CDR2 to SQIVND. No immune events such as infections were documented for the healthy donors during the collection period. To calibrate time-dependent variance in a beta-binomial model of T-cell clone differential abundance, blood repertoires from healthy donors were used as a training cohort. There were around 10 healthy donors in the training cohort, of whom 3 were female and 7 were male. On average the donors were about 45 years old, and their ages spanned roughly 29 to 64 years. Whole blood was collected from each healthy donor at three time points spaced two weeks apart and obtained from a commercial supplier. For immunosequencing, genomic DNA was extracted from unsorted whole blood.

The immunoSEQ Assay, which uses bias-controlled multiplex PCR amplification of genomic DNA, was used to profile TCRbeta CDR3 regions. In the authors' own workflow: To quantify the absolute abundance of each unique TCRbeta CDR3 region, the sequences were collapsed and filtered. Differential abundance was tested with a binomial (Fisher-equivalent) model and with a beta-binomial model adding time-dependent variance fitted from healthy donors. Clones with fewer than 5 combined templates were excluded, and clones with Benjamini-Hochberg FDR below 0.01 were called differentially abundant. The form v = (b*log(k)+a)^2 was used to model beta-binomial variance as a function of total template count across the two samples. TCRdb stores this immuneACCESS table with in-frame sequences only. Part of the clones is absent; in the studies checked, under half of the shortfall reflects unresolved V genes, and no reason is known for the rest. V and J calls and clone size are those listed in that table; D and trimming were worked out from the DNA. Within this sample are approximately 80,000 clones, with 70% to 90% of them counted one time only. The ten largest make up about 17% of the sample.

Note on this clone: The antigen this receptor binds is unknown. The sample holds no much larger clone one base away, and base qualities are not on file.

The sequence links TRBV19 to TRBJ1-2; the D gene is unclear. The sequenced sample was blood. This sequence originates from a person aged 18-70 years in good health. The nucleotide sequence reads as follows: TGTGCCAGTAGTATAGTGGCCGGTAACTATGGCTACACCTTC. The resulting protein is CASSIVAGNYGYTF.